Listed below are T cell receptor beta chains from one sample, sequenced in a study of blood T cell repertoires in COVID-19. Profiled with immunoSEQ multiplex PCR; TCRdb holds only in-frame clones, not every one. The sample gives more than 35,000 clones, about four fifths of which show up once; approximately 40% is in the top ten. Sequenced material: peripheral blood. Receptor source: a woman older than 75 with acute or convalescent COVID-19. Both conserved end residues are part of each CDR3. The D gene is left open where the match is weak. Not all rows give a size; the values are once, few, many and, for expanded clones, a class.

d_call j_call v_call clone_size cdr3_aa cdr3_nt
TRBD1 TRBJ2-5 TRBV6-5 - CASIRDRGAETQYF TGTGCCAGCATCCGGGACAGGGGAGCAGAGACCCAGTACTTC
- TRBJ1-2 TRBV18 - CASSPQGENYGYTF TGTGCCAGCTCACCACAGGGAGAGAACTATGGCTACACCTTC
TRBD1 TRBJ1-1 TRBV19 - CASSILGPQGAEGAFF TGTGCCAGTAGTATTCTGGGCCCACAGGGGGCGGAAGGGGCTTTCTTT
- TRBJ1-1 TRBV7-2 few CASRTGINTEAFF TGTGCCAGCAGGACAGGTATCAACACTGAAGCTTTCTTT
TRBD1 TRBJ2-5 TRBV3-1/TRBV3-2 once CASSADRQETQYF TGTGCCAGCAGTGCGGACAGGCAAGAGACCCAGTACTTC
TRBD1 TRBJ1-2 TRBV6-5 - CASTTGQTVGYTF TGTGCCAGCACCACGGGACAGACCGTAGGCTACACCTTC
TRBD2 TRBJ2-1 TRBV7-9 - CASSLVSGGPNNEQFF TGTGCCAGCAGCTTAGTATCGGGGGGGCCCAACAATGAGCAGTTCTTC
- TRBJ2-5 TRBV9 - CASSVGNAVETQYF TGTGCCAGCAGCGTAGGAAATGCGGTCGAGACCCAGTACTTC
TRBD1 TRBJ1-2 TRBV19 - CASSPPGGDYGYTF TGTGCCAGTAGTCCCCCAGGGGGCGACTATGGCTACACCTTC
- TRBJ1-4 TRBV14 - CASSPSRGLTNEKLFF TGTGCCAGCAGCCCCTCTCGCGGACTGACGAATGAAAAACTGTTTTTT
- TRBJ2-7 TRBV2 - CASSYRYEQYF TGTGCCAGCAGTTACAGGTACGAGCAGTACTTC
TRBD1 TRBJ1-2 TRBV18 - CASSPEDGRGLYGYTF TGTGCCAGCTCACCAGAAGATGGCAGGGGGCTTTATGGCTACACCTTC
- TRBJ2-1 TRBV28 - CASSRIHPLAGNEQFF TGTGCCAGCAGCCGTATTCACCCACTAGCAGGCAATGAGCAGTTCTTC
TRBD1 TRBJ1-1 TRBV5-1 - CASSPTGEGAEAFF TGCGCCAGCAGCCCGACAGGGGAAGGCGCTGAAGCTTTCTTT
- TRBJ1-1 TRBV29-1 - CSVVEQPNTEAFF TGCAGCGTTGTTGAACAGCCGAACACTGAAGCTTTCTTT
TRBD1 TRBJ2-2 TRBV9 - CASSVEGGFTGELFF TGTGCCAGCAGCGTAGAAGGGGGCTTTACCGGGGAGCTGTTTTTT
- TRBJ2-7 TRBV2 - CAREDLGGLEQYF TGTGCCAGGGAGGACCTTGGTGGCCTCGAGCAGTACTTC
- TRBJ1-1 TRBV7-8 - CASSYLGAGGTEAFF TGTGCCAGCAGCTACCTGGGCGCGGGTGGCACTGAAGCTTTCTTT
TRBD1 TRBJ1-5 TRBV5-1 - CASSLGGQGHQPQHF TGCGCCAGCAGCTTGGGGGGACAGGGGCATCAGCCCCAGCATTTT
TRBD1 TRBJ2-3 TRBV18 - CASSPVGQTSTDTQYF TGTGCCAGCTCACCAGTGGGACAGACTAGCACAGATACGCAGTATTTT
TRBD1 TRBJ1-1 TRBV18 - CASSLRTGRSTEAFF TGTGCCAGCTCTCTTAGGACAGGGCGGAGCACTGAAGCTTTCTTT
- TRBJ2-1 TRBV7-7 - CASSFEGSSIDEQFF TGTGCCAGCAGCTTTGAAGGGAGCAGTATCGATGAGCAGTTCTTC
- TRBJ1-4 TRBV7-6 - CASSPQRRGNEKLFF TGTGCCAGCAGCCCCCAAAGGAGGGGCAATGAAAAACTGTTTTTT
TRBD2 TRBJ2-5 TRBV10-3 - CAIRTSGGEETQYF TGTGCCATCCGAACTAGCGGGGGGGAAGAGACCCAGTACTTC
- TRBJ1-1 TRBV19 few CASRPRGSNTEAFF TGTGCCAGCCGTCCCCGAGGGAGTAACACTGAAGCTTTCTTT
TRBD1 TRBJ1-1 TRBV27 - CASSHLQGAVNTEAFF TGTGCCAGCAGTCACCTACAGGGGGCCGTGAACACTGAAGCTTTCTTT
TRBD2 TRBJ2-1 TRBV4-1 - CASSQKGIAGGPNEQFF TGCGCCAGCAGCCAAAAGGGAATAGCGGGGGGGCCCAATGAGCAGTTCTTC
TRBD1 TRBJ2-3 TRBV2 - CASSRDSQDTDTQYF TGTGCCAGCAGCCGGGACAGCCAAGACACAGATACGCAGTATTTT
TRBD2 TRBJ2-3 TRBV6-1 - CASSEAGGGSDTQYF TGTGCCAGCAGTGAAGCGGGGGGAGGGTCAGATACGCAGTATTTT
- TRBJ2-1 TRBV19 - CASGRLQGQFF TGTGCCAGTGGAAGACTCCAAGGGCAGTTCTTC